These 8 T cell receptor beta chains came from one sample sequenced in a study of molecular identifiers for immune sequencing clone quantification. TCRdb passed the PCR reads through MiXCR, listing each CDR3 protein once. This table has about 320,000 distinct CDR3 sequences, about a fifth appearing once. Sequencing input: naive CD8+ T cells from blood, with Jurkat cell RNA spiked in. The subset was: FACS-sorted CD8+CD4-CCR7+CD45RA+ naive T cells. The receptor set was obtained from a human donor in good health. Some libraries in this study had Jurkat cell RNA spiked in.

This clonotype was observed at least ten times. This chain connects TRBV4-3 to TRBJ1-6; no clear D. CDR1 and CDR2 (germline): LGHNA, YSLEER. There are 15 residues in the CDR3. The germline V and J ends were trimmed by 0 bases and 4 bases, with 7 bases remaining between them. The CDR3 DNA follows: TGCGCCAGCAGCCAAGATGTGGAGTATAATTCACCCCTCCACTTT. Translating it yields CASSQDVEYNSPLHF.

On this clonotype itself: A single base separates this from a much larger clone, so it may be a read error. The V gene is TRBV28, the J gene TRBJ2-7; D assignment may be TRBD1 or TRBD2 (7 bases each). The V end was cut by 2 bases, the J end by 6 bases, with 14 bases between. The length of the CDR3 is 14 residues. Germline-derived CDR1 and CDR2 are MDHEN and SYDVKM. The CDR3 bases are TGTGCCAGCAGTTTAAAAGCAGGGGGGGGCGAGCAGTACTTC. As protein: CASSLKAGGGEQYF.

The chain joins TRBV2 to TRBJ2-5; possible D gene TRBD1, 6 bases. The ends were cut back, 6 bases at V and 2 bases at J, with 16 bases in the middle. Germline CDR1 and CDR2: SNHLY and FYNNEI. CDR3 length: 15 amino acids. The CDR3 protein is CASSDIDRLQETQYF. CDR3 coding DNA: TGTGCCAGCAGCGATATTGACAGGTTACAAGAGACCCAGTACTTC.

This clonotype was counted a few times. In DNA, the CDR3 is TGTGCCAGCAGCTTGGGCTGGGGTAATGAGCAGTTCTTC. It translates to CASSLGWGNEQFF. The chain links TRBV5-4 to TRBJ2-1; no clear D gene. CDR1 and CDR2 (germline): SGHNT, YYREEE (reference sequence). The CDR3 length is 13 residues. V dropped 0 bases and J dropped 7 bases, with 8 bases sitting between them.

This clonotype was found many times. The chain recombines TRBV6-5 with TRBJ1-1; no clear D. Trimming cost V 8 bases and J 1 base, with 14 bases left between them. The CDR3 extends over 14 amino acids. CDR1 MNHEY and CDR2 SVGAGI come from the germline V gene. The CDR3 is CASSLGNGNTEAFF. The CDR3 nucleotides are TGTGCCAGCTCACTGGGTAATGGGAACACTGAAGCTTTCTTT.

As concerns this clonotype: A much bigger clone sits one base away, suggesting this may be a read error. CDR3 amino acids: CASSLDNDYEQHF. In nucleotides, the CDR3 is TGCGCCAGCAGCTTGGATAACGACTACGAGCAGCACTTC. The chain employs TRBV5-1 and TRBJ2-7, with a possible D match to TRBD2 (5 bases). The length of the CDR3 is 13 residues. Germline loops: CDR1 SGHRS, CDR2 YFSETQ.

A note on this clonotype: With a much larger clone just one base away, this may be a read error. The chain has TRBV7-2 and TRBJ2-7; 7 bases align to TRBD1. Per the germline V gene, CDR1 is SGHTA and CDR2 is FQGNSA. The CDR3 length is 13 residues. As DNA, the CDR3 is TGTGCCGGCAGCCACAGACAGGGCTACGAGCAGTACTTC. This translates into CAGSHRQGYEQYF.

With respect to this clonotype: Germline and junction disagree at one end, which may indicate a read error. V gene TRBV27 combines with J gene TRBJ1-2; D is possibly TRBD1 (5 bases). The CDR3 has 14 residues. Per germline, CDR1 MNHEY and CDR2 SMNVEV (reference sequence). CDR3 sequence: CASSGTLTNYDYTF. For the CDR3, the DNA is TGTGCCAGCAGTGGGACTTTAACTAACTATGACTACACCTTC.